These T cell receptor beta chains were read from a single sample in a study of beta chain features in type 1 diabetes. Here immunoSEQ multiplex PCR was the method, and the copy in TCRdb shows in-frame clones only, minus some. The table lists under 300,000 clones, roughly 13% of them singletons, with around 0.019% in the top ten. The sequenced material came from naive CD4+ T cells from blood. The receptors were sampled from a man aged 30 to 45 with type 1 diabetes. CDR3s include the opening cysteine and the closing phenylalanine or tryptophan. A D gene is named only where the DNA matches it firmly. Some rows have no size entry. The others give once, few or many, or a class for an expanded clone.

>TRBV6-5|TRBJ2-1|.|14|few
CASSYAYGGWEQFF
TGTGCCAGCAGTTACGCCTATGGGGGGTGGGAGCAGTTCTTC
>TRBV30|TRBJ1-2|.|13|few
CAWRRDTNYGYTF
TGTGCCTGGCGCCGGGACACTAACTATGGCTACACCTTC
>TRBV7-9|TRBJ2-7|.|15|.
CASSLVVRGAGEQYF
TGTGCCAGCAGCTTAGTTGTCCGGGGGGCCGGCGAGCAGTACTTC
>TRBV9|TRBJ2-7|TRBD2|14|few
CASSVGTSLYEQYF
TGTGCCAGCAGCGTAGGGACTAGTCTCTACGAGCAGTACTTC
>TRBV29-1|TRBJ1-5|TRBD1|14|few
CSVVTGAVNQPQHF
TGCAGCGTGGTGACAGGGGCGGTCAATCAGCCCCAGCATTTT
>TRBV2|TRBJ2-1|TRBD1|13|.
CASNTGRGPEQFF
TGTGCCAGCAATACCGGCAGGGGGCCTGAGCAGTTCTTC
>TRBV7-9|TRBJ2-1|.|14|few
CASSLFQGINEQFF
TGTGCCAGCAGCTTATTTCAGGGAATTAATGAGCAGTTCTTC
>TRBV19|TRBJ1-1|.|13|.
CASFRGLGTEAFF
TGTGCCAGCTTCAGGGGTCTTGGGACTGAAGCTTTCTTT
>TRBV19|TRBJ1-6|TRBD1|15|few
CASSIGQGIYSPLHF
TGTGCCAGTAGTATCGGACAGGGGATTTATTCACCCCTCCACTTT
>TRBV5-1|TRBJ1-2|.|15|.
CASSLGQVANYGYTF
TGCGCCAGCAGCTTGGGGCAGGTAGCTAACTATGGCTACACCTTC
>TRBV6-1|TRBJ1-5|TRBD1|17|few
CASSEDTGGLGNQPQHF
TGTGCCAGCAGTGAGGACACAGGGGGCTTGGGTAATCAGCCCCAGCATTTT
>TRBV10-3|TRBJ1-1|TRBD1|13|.
CAISGQGNTEAFF
TGTGCCATCAGCGGACAGGGGAACACTGAAGCTTTCTTT
>TRBV5-1|TRBJ2-5|TRBD2|15|.
CASSYSGGDQETQYF
TGCGCCAGCAGCTACTCCGGGGGGGACCAAGAGACCCAGTACTTC
>TRBV28|TRBJ1-1|.|12|.
CASRGEVAEAFF
TGTGCCAGCCGGGGGGAAGTGGCTGAAGCTTTCTTT
>TRBV28|TRBJ1-2|TRBD1|14|.
CASSFGQGTGGYTF
TGTGCCAGCAGTTTCGGACAGGGGACTGGGGGCTACACCTTC
>TRBV30|TRBJ1-2|.|14|few
CAWSLQAGTYGYTF
TGTGCCTGGAGTCTCCAGGCGGGTACCTATGGCTACACCTTC
>TRBV10-3|TRBJ2-3|.|15|few
CAISGGPVGTDTQYF
TGTGCCATCAGTGGTGGGCCCGTCGGCACAGATACGCAGTATTTT
>TRBV30|TRBJ1-2|.|13|.
CACLTVSNYGYTF
TGTGCCTGCCTGACAGTCTCTAACTATGGCTACACCTTC
>TRBV9|TRBJ2-3|TRBD2|16|.
CASSVGTSGRTDTQYF
TGTGCCAGCAGCGTAGGGACTAGCGGGAGGACAGATACGCAGTATTTT
>TRBV14|TRBJ2-5|TRBD2|15|.
CASSPLRGGGETQYF
TGTGCCAGCAGCCCCCTACGGGGGGGCGGGGAGACCCAGTACTTC
>TRBV18|TRBJ1-5|TRBD1|14|.
CASSPMDRDQPQHF
TGTGCCAGCTCCCCAATGGACAGGGACCAGCCCCAGCATTTT
>TRBV6-1|TRBJ2-1|TRBD2|15|.
CASSGTGTSGNEQFF
TGTGCCAGCAGTGGAACCGGGACTAGCGGCAATGAGCAGTTCTTC
>TRBV5-6|TRBJ2-5|.|14|.
CASSLARRVETQYF
TGTGCCAGCAGCTTGGCCCGCAGGGTGGAGACCCAGTACTTC
>TRBV11-2|TRBJ2-5|.|12|.
CASSREGETQYF
TGTGCCAGCAGCCGGGAAGGAGAGACCCAGTACTTC
>TRBV2|TRBJ1-2|TRBD1|15|few
CAIQPSPGTGTGYTF
TGTGCCATCCAACCGAGTCCCGGGACAGGGACCGGCTACACCTTC
>TRBV5-1|TRBJ2-1|TRBD2|16|.
CASSRTSGGAYNEQFF
TGCGCCAGCAGTAGGACTAGCGGGGGCGCCTACAATGAGCAGTTCTTC
>TRBV6-1|TRBJ2-5|TRBD2|17|.
CASSELSGGRAQETQYF
TGTGCCAGCAGTGAATTGTCTGGAGGGAGGGCCCAAGAGACCCAGTACTTC